Listed below are T cell receptor beta chains from one sample, sequenced in a study of blood T cell repertoires in COVID-19. Assay: immunoSEQ multiplex PCR; the TCRdb copy retains only in-frame clones and omits some. The sample contains under 250,000 clones, roughly four fifths of which appear only once. The sequenced material came from peripheral blood. Receptors were obtained from a woman aged 60-75 years with acute or convalescent COVID-19. Both conserved end residues are part of each CDR3. The order of the fields is V gene, clone size, D gene, J gene, CDR3 protein, CDR3 DNA. A D gene is named only where the DNA matches it firmly. The size entry is marked missing in some rows and otherwise reads once, few, many or a size class.

>TRBV5-1|once|TRBD1|TRBJ2-5
CASSLKARGPVETQYF
TGCGCCAGCAGCTTGAAGGCCAGGGGGCCTGTGGAGACCCAGTACTTC
>TRBV7-2|-|TRBD2|TRBJ2-5
CASSHGGAAETQYF
TGTGCCAGCAGCCACGGGGGGGCTGCCGAGACCCAGTACTTC
>TRBV5-1|-|TRBD1|TRBJ1-6
CASSPGQGNSPLHF
TGCGCCAGCAGCCCGGGACAGGGGAACTCACCCCTCCACTTT
>TRBV2|-|-|TRBJ1-2
CASSEFQAGGYTF
TGTGCCAGCAGTGAATTTCAAGCCGGTGGCTACACCTTC
>TRBV7-8|-|-|TRBJ1-6
CASSFRGSPLHF
TGTGCCAGCAGCTTTCGGGGTTCACCCCTCCACTTT
>TRBV2|-|TRBD2|TRBJ2-1
CASSDASGGASSYNEQFF
TGTGCCAGCAGTGACGCTAGCGGGGGGGCGAGCTCCTACAATGAGCAGTTCTTC
>TRBV12-3/TRBV12-4|-|TRBD1|TRBJ1-1
CASRQGVNTEAFF
TGTGCCAGCAGACAGGGGGTGAACACTGAAGCTTTCTTT
>TRBV3-1/TRBV3-2|-|-|TRBJ1-2
CASSQAADSYGYTF
TGTGCCAGCAGCCAAGCGGCCGACAGCTATGGCTACACCTTC
>TRBV4-2|-|-|TRBJ2-1
CASSQDPSSYNEQFF
TGTGCCAGCAGCCAAGATCCTAGTAGCTACAATGAGCAGTTCTTC
>TRBV5-4|-|-|TRBJ1-1
CASSLGDSRTEAFF
TGTGCCAGCAGCTTGGGTGACAGTAGGACTGAAGCTTTCTTT
>TRBV5-5|-|-|TRBJ1-5
CASSLDPGGGEPQHF
TGTGCCAGCAGCTTGGACCCCGGGGGTGGAGAGCCCCAGCATTTT
>TRBV15|-|TRBD1|TRBJ1-2
CATSREGTGGASGGYTF
TGTGCCACCAGCAGAGAGGGGACAGGGGGCGCCTCCGGTGGCTACACCTTC
>TRBV7-3|-|TRBD1|TRBJ2-3
CASSPGQGYTDTQYF
TGTGCCAGCAGCCCGGGACAGGGTTACACAGATACGCAGTATTTT
>TRBV3-1/TRBV3-2|-|TRBD1|TRBJ1-2
CASSQGGTAAYGYTF
TGTGCCAGCAGCCAAGGCGGGACAGCAGCCTATGGCTACACCTTC
>TRBV27|-|-|TRBJ1-3
CASSLSGPAGNTIYF
TGTGCCAGCAGTTTGTCAGGGCCAGCTGGAAACACCATATATTTT
>TRBV28|-|-|TRBJ2-7
CASRRGSSYEQYF
TGTGCCAGCAGACGGGGGAGCTCCTACGAGCAGTACTTC
>TRBV2|-|-|TRBJ1-3
CASRTDTTLENTIYF
TGTGCCAGCAGAACCGACACCACCCTTGAAAACACCATATATTTT
>TRBV4-1|-|-|TRBJ2-7
CASSHLTGRSYEQYF
TGCGCCAGCAGCCACCTGACAGGGAGGTCCTACGAGCAGTACTTC
>TRBV28|-|TRBD1|TRBJ1-2
CASSLVRDSYGYTF
TGTGCCAGCAGTTTGGTCCGGGACAGCTATGGCTACACCTTC
>TRBV2|-|TRBD1|TRBJ1-4
CASSAGTVGKLFF
TGTGCCAGCAGTGCCGGGACAGTTGGAAAACTGTTTTTT
>TRBV13|-|-|TRBJ1-2
CASSFTGDYGYTF
TGTGCCAGCAGCTTCACGGGGGACTATGGCTACACCTTC
>TRBV12-2|-|-|TRBJ1-2
CASRLSSGRVRGYTF
TGTGCAAGTCGCTTATCGTCAGGGAGGGTACGAGGCTACACCTTC
>TRBV4-2|-|-|TRBJ2-5
CASSQGPPQGETQYF
TGTGCCAGCAGCCAAGGACCTCCCCAGGGAGAGACCCAGTACTTC
>TRBV5-6|-|-|TRBJ2-3
CASSFWGGSTDTQYF
TGTGCCAGCAGCTTCTGGGGCGGAAGCACAGATACGCAGTATTTT
>TRBV19|-|-|TRBJ2-3
CASRGSTDTQYF
TGTGCCAGTCGAGGATCGACAGATACGCAGTATTTT
>TRBV19|-|TRBD1|TRBJ1-5
CASKGQNPSNQPQHF
TGTGCCAGTAAGGGACAGAACCCTAGCAATCAGCCCCAGCATTTT
>TRBV2|-|-|TRBJ1-1
CASMSGTGTEAFF
TGTGCCAGCATGTCAGGGACTGGCACTGAAGCTTTCTTT
>TRBV9|-|TRBD1|TRBJ2-1
CASSVEAAEDRGQEQFF
TGTGCCAGCAGCGTAGAGGCGGCGGAGGACAGGGGGCAGGAGCAGTTCTTC
>TRBV7-9|-|TRBD1|TRBJ2-1
CASSLGTGEYNEQFF
TGTGCCAGCAGCTTGGGAACAGGGGAGTACAATGAGCAGTTCTTC
>TRBV24-1|-|-|TRBJ2-2
CATSDLRGELFF
TGTGCCACCAGTGATTTGCGCGGGGAGCTGTTTTTT
>TRBV30|-|-|TRBJ2-2
CAWGLNTGELFF
TGTGCCTGGGGTCTGAACACCGGGGAGCTGTTTTTT
>TRBV2|-|-|TRBJ1-1
CASSEIRGIPTEAFF
TGTGCCAGCAGTGAAATACGGGGTATCCCCACTGAAGCTTTCTTT
>TRBV3-1/TRBV3-2|-|-|TRBJ2-5
CASSLQGGPGSYQETQYF
TGTGCCAGCAGCCTACAAGGTGGTCCGGGATCGTACCAAGAGACCCAGTACTTC
>TRBV19|-|-|TRBJ2-7
CASSISETGLTEQYF
TGTGCCAGTAGTATATCGGAGACAGGTCTGACCGAGCAGTACTTC
>TRBV11-2|-|-|TRBJ1-1
CASSLEGGATPGRAFF
TGTGCCAGCAGCTTAGAGGGGGGTGCGACTCCAGGCCGGGCTTTCTTT
>TRBV18|-|-|TRBJ1-1
CASSPGHRNTEAFF
TGTGCCAGCTCACCGGGGCACCGGAACACTGAAGCTTTCTTT
>TRBV27|-|TRBD2|TRBJ2-1
CASRPGTSGGNEQFF
TGTGCCAGCAGACCAGGGACTAGCGGGGGGAATGAGCAGTTCTTC
>TRBV6-5|-|-|TRBJ1-1
CASSRGGQNTEAFF
TGTGCCAGCAGTAGGGGAGGGCAGAACACTGAAGCTTTCTTT
>TRBV9|-|-|TRBJ2-3
CASSVSPLAPAQYF
TGTGCCAGCAGCGTAAGCCCCCTCGCCCCTGCGCAGTATTTT
>TRBV27|-|-|TRBJ1-2
CASSAQPGQSMGYTF
TGTGCCAGCAGTGCCCAACCGGGACAAAGTATGGGGTACACCTTC
>TRBV19|-|-|TRBJ1-2
CASSNPGRVWDGYTF
TGTGCCAGTTCAAATCCGGGGAGGGTTTGGGATGGCTACACCTTC
>TRBV5-6|-|-|TRBJ1-1
CASSPEAGLNTEAFF
TGTGCCAGCAGCCCGGAGGCCGGCCTGAACACTGAAGCTTTCTTT
>TRBV19|few|TRBD1|TRBJ1-6
CASSIDSTGDLGSPLHF
TGTGCCAGTAGTATAGATTCAACAGGGGACTTGGGTTCACCCCTCCACTTT
>TRBV5-1|-|-|TRBJ2-3
CASSVGPSGSDTQYF
TGCGCCAGCAGCGTGGGTCCCTCGGGTTCAGATACGCAGTATTTT
>TRBV6-1|-|-|TRBJ1-2
CASSEIRTGLPRGYTF
TGTGCCAGCAGCGAAATAAGAACAGGGCTACCGCGTGGCTACACCTTC
>TRBV25-1|few|-|TRBJ1-2
CASSEYGGTRVYGYTF
TGTGCCAGCAGTGAATATGGCGGAACGAGGGTCTATGGCTACACCTTC
>TRBV4-2|-|-|TRBJ1-6
CASSQGQYNSPLHF
TGTGCCAGCAGCCAAGGACAGTATAATTCACCCCTCCACTTT
>TRBV19|-|-|TRBJ2-6
CASDPGISWANVLTF
TGTGCCAGTGATCCCGGGATATCATGGGCCAACGTCCTGACTTTC
>TRBV7-2|-|TRBD1|TRBJ1-2
CASSLGQGEFGYTF
TGTGCCAGCAGCTTGGGACAGGGGGAGTTTGGCTACACCTTC
>TRBV5-1|-|-|TRBJ1-2
CASSSDGRPNYGYTF
TGCGCCAGCAGCTCAGATGGGAGACCGAACTATGGCTACACCTTC
>TRBV11-2|-|-|TRBJ2-7
CASSLDPGDFEQYF
TGTGCCAGCAGCTTAGATCCTGGGGACTTCGAGCAGTACTTC
>TRBV29-1|-|-|TRBJ1-1
CSVHRGNTEAFF
TGCAGCGTCCACCGGGGGAACACTGAAGCTTTCTTT